This TCR beta chain comes out of a study of cytotoxic CD8 clonotypes in ibrutinib-treated CLL. Overall study: Response specimens were obtained following a median treatment duration of about 12 months, with a range of 6 to 36.

Germline CDR1 reads MDHEN; CDR2 reads SYDVKM. V was clipped by 5 bases and J by 1 base, with 17 bases between them. The CDR3 sequence is 16 residues long. Whole-study findings and limits: Clonality was higher at ibrutinib response and returned toward baseline at progression. Higher circulating CD8+ T-cell counts strongly accompanied higher baseline clonality, above age-matched healthy donors.

Only a few counts were recorded for this clone. What it recognizes is unknown. Investigators sought sequencing depths of between 1 in 200,000 and 1 in 1 million T cells. Only in-frame clones appear in the TCRdb table, and some are missing; sequencing was by immunoSEQ multiplex PCR. The sample contains 150,000 or so clones, 70% to 80% of which appear only once. The J gene is TRBJ2-5, the V gene TRBV28, with a possible D match to TRBD2 (5 bases). This receptor was obtained from a human donor with chronic lymphocytic leukemia. The sequencing here drew on PBMCs, taken after 12 months of ibrutinib treatment. The CDR3, as DNA: TGTGCCAGCAGTCCCCTGGGCGGGCGTGCCCAAGAGACCCAGTACTTC. It specifies CASSPLGGRAQETQYF.